The rows below give T cell receptor beta chains drawn from one sample of a study of low-dose radiotherapy and immunotherapy resistance in tumors. One entry per CDR3 protein, called by TCRdb with MiXCR from the reads. Of fewer than 110,000 distinct CDR3 sequences listed, less than 25% were seen once; the top ten hold about 4%. Sequencing used PBMCs, obtained after low-dose radiotherapy plus immunotherapy. The receptors come from a male donor with prostate cancer. Each CDR3 is given with its conserved first and last residue. The D gene is left open where the match is weak. Not all rows give a size; the values are once, few, many and, for expanded clones, a class.

d_call | j_call | clone_size | v_call | cdr3_aa | cdr3_nt
TRBD2 | TRBJ2-2 | - | TRBV4-1 | CASSQEVGLAGFIGELFF | TGCGCCAGCAGCCAAGAAGTCGGACTAGCGGGATTCATCGGGGAGCTGTTTTTT
TRBD2 | TRBJ2-1 | few | TRBV29-1 | CSGGLAGASSEQFF | TGCAGCGGTGGACTAGCGGGAGCCAGTAGTGAGCAGTTCTTC
- | TRBJ2-3 | - | TRBV5-3 | CASSRDTLSTDTQYF | TGTGCCAGCAGCCGGGACACCCTAAGCACAGATACGCAGTATTTT
- | TRBJ1-1 | - | TRBV19 | CASSYTGTAGLQAFF | TGTGCCAGTAGTTACACCGGGACCGCGGGCCTTCAAGCTTTCTTT
TRBD1 | TRBJ1-2 | many | TRBV10-3 | CAASGLDRGTGYTF | TGTGCCGCATCAGGATTGGACAGGGGCACTGGCTACACCTTC
TRBD1 | TRBJ1-6 | - | TRBV18 | CASTRGLSSPLHF | TGTGCCAGCACCAGGGGGCTGAGTTCACCCCTCCACTTT
TRBD2 | TRBJ2-7 | many | TRBV5-1 | CASSPTWTSGGYEQYF | TGCGCCAGCAGCCCTACTTGGACTAGCGGTGGGTACGAGCAGTACTTC
TRBD1 | TRBJ2-2 | many | TRBV15 | CATSISRGTTGELFF | TGTGCCACCAGCATATCCAGGGGGACCACCGGGGAGCTGTTTTTT
- | TRBJ2-5 | many | TRBV9 | CASSSSPGQTQYF | TGTGCCAGCAGCTCGTCCCCGGGGCAGACCCAGTACTTC
- | TRBJ1-5 | - | TRBV6-6 | CASSQVGIVDQPQHF | TGTGCCAGCAGTCAGGTAGGGATCGTGGACCAGCCCCAGCATTTT